Below are 23 T cell receptor beta chains sequenced from a single sample in a study of shared clonotypes between healthy human individuals. Naive CD8 populations comprised CD45RO-negative cells positively selected for CCR7, excluding terminally differentiated effector memory CD45RA+ cells. The data were produced by immunoSEQ multiplex PCR, yet TCRdb's version contains in-frame clones alone and is incomplete. The sample shows around 1.9 million clones, approximately 92% of them seen only once. The material sequenced was naive CD8+ T cells from PBMCs. These receptors were collected from a man younger than 30 in good health. Some clones in this sample may be carry-over from other donors' samples.

The chain employs TRBV9 and TRBJ2-1, with D possibly being TRBD2 (6 bases). Germline lookup yields CDR1 SGDLS and CDR2 YYNGEE. V lost 0 bases to trimming and J lost 1 base, with 11 bases between them. The CDR3 totals 16 residues. The CDR3 DNA follows: TGTGCCAGCAGCGTAGCGGGGACTCTTTCCTACAATGAGCAGTTCTTC. As protein: CASSVAGTLSYNEQFF. Together with reference TRBV9 and TRBJ2-1, the CDR3 gives the full variable domain: DSGVTQTPKHLITATGQRVTLRCSPRSGDLSVYWYQQSLDQGLQFLIQYYNGEERAKGNILERFSAQQFPDLHSELNLSSLELGDSALYFCASSVAGTLSYNEQFFGPGTRLTVL.

This chain connects TRBV29-1 to TRBJ1-2; 8 bases map to TRBD1. CDR3 size: 15 residues. V trimming: 4 bases; J trimming: 4 bases; junction bases outside the gene matches: 11. Per germline, CDR1 SQVTM and CDR2 ANQGSEA. CDR3 residues: CSVVTGDGFGYGYTF. As DNA, the CDR3 is TGCAGCGTTGTGACAGGGGATGGGTTTGGCTATGGCTACACCTTC.

The chain is built from TRBV13 and TRBJ2-7, with D possibly matching TRBD1 (6 bases). This CDR3 has 16 residues. The V end was cut by 4 bases, the J end by 3 bases, with 19 bases between. CDR1 is PRHDT and CDR2 is FYEKMQ in the germline V gene (reference sequence). The CDR3 spells CASSYSTGYGVYEQYF. CDR3 nucleotides: TGTGCCAGCAGCTACTCTACAGGGTATGGGGTCTACGAGCAGTACTTC.

The chain employs TRBV29-1 and TRBJ2-1, with D unclear. Germline V CDR1 and CDR2: SQVTM, ANQGSEA. The CDR3 totals 13 residues. Deletions cut 3 bases from V and 0 bases from J, with 6 bases between. CDR3: CSVDPSSYNEQFF. In nucleotides, the CDR3 is TGCAGCGTTGATCCTAGCTCCTACAATGAGCAGTTCTTC.

V and J are TRBV6-5 and TRBJ2-7; D gene unclear. Germline-derived CDR1 and CDR2 are MNHEY and SVGAGI. The V and J ends lost 6 bases and 0 bases respectively, with 12 bases between them. There are 14 residues in the CDR3. The CDR3 nucleotides read TGTGCCAGCAGCCTTGGGCGGAGCTCCTACGAGCAGTACTTC. It encodes CASSLGRSSYEQYF.

The CDR3 spells CASSLGASNTEAFF. The CDR3 DNA is TGTGCCAGCAGCTTGGGGGCTTCGAACACTGAAGCTTTCTTT. This chain connects TRBV5-6 to TRBJ1-1; the D is unclear. The length of the CDR3 is 14 residues. Trimming took 0 bases from V and 1 from J, leaving 7 bases between them. Germline lookup yields CDR1 SGHDT and CDR2 YYEEEE.

The chain has TRBV5-6 and TRBJ2-6; 7 nucleotides agree with TRBD2. Losses at the gene ends were 4 bases for V and 0 bases for J; bases not matched to a gene: 7. The CDR3 is 17 residues long. Germline assignment: CDR1 SGHDT and CDR2 YYEEEE. As DNA, the CDR3 is TGTGCCAGCAGCGGGGACTACACCACCTCTGGGGCCAACGTCCTGACTTTC. Translation: CASSGDYTTSGANVLTF.

J is TRBJ2-2 and V is TRBV6-5; D not certain. Germline CDR1 and CDR2: MNHEY and SVGAGI. The CDR3 runs to 15 residues. Trimming took off 5 bases at V and 2 bases at J, with 12 bases between the two ends. Written as DNA, the CDR3 is TGTGCCAGCAGTCCTTTTATGGCAAACACCGGGGAGCTGTTTTTT. This translates into CASSPFMANTGELFF.

The chain recombines TRBV11-2 with TRBJ2-6; D gene unclear. The CDR3 is 15 residues long. V shed 5 bases and J shed 2 bases, with 10 bases lying between them. Germline V gives CDR1 SGHAT, CDR2 FQNNGV. Here the CDR3 DNA reads TGTGCCAGCAGCCCCACCCTCACTGGGGCCAACGTCCTGACTTTC. Translating gives CASSPTLTGANVLTF.

This clone was observed a few times. The chain uses TRBV7-9 and TRBJ2-2; TRBD1 agrees at 8 bases. This CDR3 has 17 residues. Germline V CDR1 and CDR2: SEHNR, FQNEAQ (reference sequence). Germline trimming cut 4 bases from V and 2 bases from J; bases unmatched to any gene: 9. The CDR3 region has the DNA TGTGCCAGCAGCTCCCCTTCGGACAGGGTAAACACCGGGGAGCTGTTTTTT. Its translation is CASSSPSDRVNTGELFF.

J is TRBJ2-7 and V is TRBV28; perhaps TRBD1 as D (7 bases). With 8 bases removed from V and 6 bases from J, the gap between germline ends came to 23 bases. CDR1 is MDHEN, CDR2 SYDVKM, per germline. The CDR3 runs to 15 residues. CDR3 in DNA: TGTGCCAGCCGTAGGGGGCTTCGGGAGATGGGCGAGCAGTACTTC. Amino acid sequence: CASRRGLREMGEQYF.

The chain is built from TRBV27 and TRBJ1-2; 7 bases line up with TRBD1. From germline, CDR1 is MNHEY and CDR2 SMNVEV (reference sequence). V shed 8 bases and J 3 bases; nucleotides not matched to a gene: 6. This CDR3 contains 13 residues. The CDR3 here is CASGAGGDYGYTF. The CDR3 region has the DNA TGTGCCAGCGGAGCAGGGGGGGACTATGGCTACACCTTC.

The chain is built from TRBV28 and TRBJ2-3, with D possibly being TRBD2 (6 bases). CDR3 length: 15 amino acids. Germline assignment: CDR1 MDHEN and CDR2 SYDVKM. The V gene lost 5 bases and the J gene lost 5 bases, with 17 bases spanning the gap. CDR3 DNA: TGTGCCAGCAGTCCCACCATGTGGGGAGGAGATACGCAGTATTTT. As protein: CASSPTMWGGDTQYF.

This rearrangement joins TRBV15 to TRBJ2-1, with TRBD1 matching over 8 bases. Germline lookup yields CDR1 LNHNV and CDR2 YYDKDF (reference sequence). The CDR3 covers 12 residues. With V trimmed by 3 bases and J by 9 bases, 1 base remained unmatched. CDR3 residues: CATSSGTGEQFF. CDR3 bases: TGTGCCACCAGCAGCGGGACAGGTGAGCAGTTCTTC.

V is TRBV19 and J is TRBJ2-7; tentatively, D is TRBD1 or TRBD2 (5 bases each). The germline V and J ends were trimmed by 7 bases and 2 bases, with 21 bases remaining between them. CDR1 and CDR2 from the germline V gene are LNHDA and SQIVND (reference sequence). The CDR3 length is 16 residues. CDR3 in DNA: TGTGCCAGTACACCAACGGGGCTGGGACGCGCCTACGAGCAGTACTTC. Translated, it gives CASTPTGLGRAYEQYF.

This sequence joins TRBV7-9 and TRBJ1-5; 7 nucleotides match TRBD1. V gave up 5 bases and J gave up 3 bases; unmatched junction bases: 4. The length of the CDR3 is 14 residues. The V gene's germline CDR1 is SEHNR and CDR2 FQNEAQ (reference sequence). The CDR3 here is CASSPGQLNQPQHF. CDR3 nucleotide sequence: TGTGCCAGCAGCCCGGGACAGCTCAATCAGCCCCAGCATTTT.

This rearrangement joins TRBV9 to TRBJ2-6; 8 bases fit TRBD1. V trimming: 4 bases; J trimming: 1 base; junction bases outside the gene matches: 7. Germline values: CDR1 SGDLS, CDR2 YYNGEE. This CDR3 region has 17 residues. CDR3 nucleotides: TGTGCCAGCAGCTTCCCGACAGGGGATTCTGGGGCCAACGTCCTGACTTTC. This sequence encodes CASSFPTGDSGANVLTF.

This chain uses TRBV5-1 with TRBJ2-7; 8 bases align to TRBD2. Germline V CDR1 and CDR2: SGHRS, YFSETQ. The CDR3 covers 16 residues. V lost 4 bases and J lost 2; bases outside the gene matches: 11. In DNA, the CDR3 is TGCGCCAGCAGCCCAGGGGCGGGGGGCATCACCTACGAGCAGTACTTC. Its translation is CASSPGAGGITYEQYF.

CDR3 sequence: CASSLTLGQAYEQYF. DNA for the CDR3: TGCGCCAGCAGCTTGACCCTGGGGCAGGCCTACGAGCAGTACTTC. The V and J genes are TRBV5-1 and TRBJ2-7; weak D call: TRBD1 (5 bases). CDR1 SGHRS and CDR2 YFSETQ come from the germline V gene. This CDR3 region has 15 residues. Trimming left V 1 base short and J 2 bases short, with 13 bases between.

CDR3 nucleotide sequence: TGTGCCAGCAGTTTACGCGGGGTATACAATCAGCCCCAGCATTTT. Translating gives CASSLRGVYNQPQHF. The chain is built from TRBV28 and TRBJ1-5; D gene ambiguous. Trimming took off 2 bases at V and 3 bases at J, with 11 bases between the two ends. In germline, CDR1 is MDHEN, CDR2 SYDVKM. The CDR3 is 15 amino acids.

For the CDR3, the DNA is TGTGCCAGCAGTTACAGAGAAGGCGCCTATGGCTACACCTTC. Translation: CASSYREGAYGYTF. The V gene is TRBV6-5, the J gene TRBJ1-2; D remains ambiguous. This CDR3 comprises 14 residues. V was shortened by 2 bases and J by 4 bases, with 11 bases between the two germline ends. The V gene's germline CDR1 is MNHEY and CDR2 SVGAGI.

The CDR3 protein is CSVEGVGGSPYNEQFF. CDR3 nucleotide sequence: TGCAGCGTTGAGGGGGTGGGCGGGAGTCCTTACAATGAGCAGTTCTTC. The rearrangement uses TRBV29-1 and TRBJ2-1, with 7 bases matching TRBD2. Germline CDR1 reads SQVTM; CDR2 reads ANQGSEA. The CDR3 extends over 16 amino acids. The V gene end was trimmed by 3 bases and the J gene end by 4 bases; junction bases not matched to a gene: 12.

The gene calls are TRBV27 and TRBJ1-1; D ambiguous. Trimming took 0 bases from V and 8 from J, leaving 13 bases between them. The V gene's germline CDR1 is MNHEY and CDR2 SMNVEV (reference sequence). The CDR3 spans 14 residues. DNA for the CDR3: TGTGCCAGCAGTTTATCGGGTTCAGGCTCCGAAGCTTTCTTT. Its protein product is CASSLSGSGSEAFF.